The rows below give T cell receptor beta chains drawn from one sample of a study of neoadjuvant nivolumab and ipilimumab in lung cancer. TCRdb keeps only in-frame clones here, not all; method: immunoSEQ multiplex PCR. The sample records about 38,000 clones, about 88% being singletons. The specimen was peripheral blood, collected before neoadjuvant nivolumab, alone or with ipilimumab. Receptors were obtained from an adult with non-small cell lung cancer. Both conserved end residues are part of each CDR3. D genes are given only for firm matches. Clone size is stated in some rows and not others, as once, few, many or a class when expanded.

j_call d_call v_call clone_size cdr3_nt cdr3_aa
TRBJ1-1 TRBD1 TRBV4-1 few TGCGCCAGCAGCTCGCGGATCCAGGACAGGGTCTTT CASSSRIQDRVF
TRBJ2-7 TRBD2 TRBV11-2 once TGTGCCAGCAGCTATAGTGCGGGGGACTACGAGCAGTACTTC CASSYSAGDYEQYF
TRBJ2-7 . TRBV2 . TGTGCCAGCAGTGAACTTCACCTGGGGGAGCAGTACTTC CASSELHLGEQYF
TRBJ1-1 . TRBV5-4 once TGTGCCAGCAGCCGGCCCGGGGGGCATACTGAAGCTTTCTTT CASSRPGGHTEAFF
TRBJ2-2 . TRBV7-8 once TGTGCCAGCAGCTTAAGAGAGGGAACCGGGGAGCTGTTTTTT CASSLREGTGELFF
TRBJ2-7 TRBD1 TRBV9 few TGTGCCAGCAGCGTAGAGGGGACAGGAAGGTACGAGCAGTACTTC CASSVEGTGRYEQYF
TRBJ2-1 . TRBV19 . TGTGCCAGTAGGACGATCGATGAGCAGTTCTTC CASRTIDEQFF
TRBJ2-1 . TRBV25-1 . TGTGCCAGCAGTGGAAGACTAGAGCGCTCCTACAATGAGCAGTTCTTC CASSGRLERSYNEQFF
TRBJ1-2 . TRBV10-3 . TGTGCCATCAGTGAGTCGGAAGGGGGTGAGGTGGGCTACACCTTC CAISESEGGEVGYTF
TRBJ2-1 . TRBV30 once TGTGCCTGGAGTGTATATGAGGGTAAAGAGCAGTTCTTC CAWSVYEGKEQFF
TRBJ2-7 . TRBV5-4 . TGTGCCAGCAGCTTGTTGGCGCCCACCGGGGACGAGCAGTACTTC CASSLLAPTGDEQYF
TRBJ2-6 TRBD1 TRBV7-3 . TGTGCCAGCAGCTCACCGGGACAGCCCACCGTCCTGACTTTC CASSSPGQPTVLTF
TRBJ2-3 TRBD1 TRBV30 . TGTGCCTTCCTAAGACAGGGGTCCGATACGCAGTATTTT CAFLRQGSDTQYF
TRBJ2-7 . TRBV5-1 . TGCGCCAGCAGCTCGGCGGTTGACTCCTACGAGCAGTACTTC CASSSAVDSYEQYF
TRBJ2-2 TRBD1 TRBV5-1 few TGCGCCAGCAGACCCAGACAGGGGGCCGCCGGGGAGCTGTTTTTT CASRPRQGAAGELFF
TRBJ2-6 . TRBV30 . TGTGCCTGGAGTGTGGGTTACTCTGGGGCCAACGTCCTGACTTTC CAWSVGYSGANVLTF
TRBJ2-3 . TRBV6-5 . TGTGCCAGCAGTTACACCTGGGACATAGGCACAGATACGCAGTATTTT CASSYTWDIGTDTQYF
TRBJ2-5 TRBD2 TRBV6-4 . TGTGCCAGCAGTCAAAACCCTAGCGGGGCAGAGACCCAGTACTTC CASSQNPSGAETQYF
TRBJ2-1 . TRBV18 . TGTGCCAGCTCACCACGAAGCAGCTCCTACAATGAGCAGTTCTTC CASSPRSSSYNEQFF
TRBJ2-5 . TRBV10-1 . TGCGCCAGCAGTGAACTACCCAAGAGGACCCAGTACTTC CASSELPKRTQYF
TRBJ1-5 . TRBV27 . TGTGCCAGCAGTCCCGCCTGGTTTGGCAATCAGCCCCAGCATTTT CASSPAWFGNQPQHF
TRBJ2-7 TRBD2 TRBV27 . TGTGCCAGCAGTGCAGGGACTAGCGGGAGCTACGAGCAGTACTTC CASSAGTSGSYEQYF
TRBJ2-7 TRBD1 TRBV19 . TGTGCCAGTAGTACCGGGACAGGGGACTACGAGCAGTACTTC CASSTGTGDYEQYF
TRBJ2-7 . TRBV4-1 . TGCGCCAGCAGCCAAGATGAGGGATCCTACGAGCAGTACTTC CASSQDEGSYEQYF
TRBJ2-1 TRBD2 TRBV11-2 . TGTGCCAGCAGCTTAGTTGGGACTAGCATAGAGCAGTTCTTC CASSLVGTSIEQFF
TRBJ1-2 . TRBV5-1 . TGCGCCAGCAGCTCAAACCAGGGAGTCGGCTATGGCTACACCTTC CASSSNQGVGYGYTF
TRBJ2-7 . TRBV5-1 . TGCGCCAGCAGCTTGGCCCGGGGGCGGAACGAGCAGTACTTC CASSLARGRNEQYF
TRBJ2-3 TRBD2 TRBV27 once TGTGCCAGCAGTTTAGGGAGGGGTGCAGATACGCAGTATTTT CASSLGRGADTQYF
TRBJ2-1 . TRBV7-9 . TGTGCCAGCAGCTTAGCGCCTAGCGATACCTACAATGAGCAGTTCTTC CASSLAPSDTYNEQFF
TRBJ1-5 . TRBV28 . TGTGCCACCGCAACAGCCAGGGAAAGTCAGCCCCAGCATTTT CATATARESQPQHF
TRBJ1-2 . TRBV30 . TGTGCCTGGAGGCCGGCTGAGAGTGGCTACACCTTC CAWRPAESGYTF
TRBJ1-1 . TRBV29-1 . TGCAGCGCGGTGCGGTCGACTGAAGCTTTCTTT CSAVRSTEAFF
TRBJ2-3 . TRBV6-5 few TGTGCCAGCAGTCCCCCGACAGGCACAGATACGCAGTATTTT CASSPPTGTDTQYF
TRBJ2-5 . TRBV27 . TGTGCCAGCAGTTTTAGAGCCCAAGAGACCCAGTACTTC CASSFRAQETQYF
TRBJ2-5 . TRBV2 . TGTGCCAGCAGGGACAGACAAGAGACCCAGTACTTC CASRDRQETQYF
TRBJ2-3 TRBD1 TRBV7-9 . TGTGCCAGCAGACCAGACTACAGGGGGCTTGCGCAGTATTTT CASRPDYRGLAQYF
TRBJ1-4 . TRBV15 . TGTGCCACCAGCATGCGCAGACACAATGAAAAACTGTTTTTT CATSMRRHNEKLFF
TRBJ2-7 TRBD1 TRBV6-5 . TGTGCCAGCCGATACAATGACAGGGGAATCTACGAGCAGTACTTC CASRYNDRGIYEQYF
TRBJ1-1 TRBD1 TRBV5-1 . TGCGCCAGCAGCTTGGGGGCAGGGGGCGGGAAAACTGAAGCTTTCTTT CASSLGAGGGKTEAFF
TRBJ2-7 . TRBV11-3 . TGTGCCAGCAAGGTGAGTACGAACAGGCATCAATCCTACGAGCAGTACTTC CASKVSTNRHQSYEQYF
TRBJ2-1 . TRBV29-1 . TGCAGCGTGGGGTTTACGGGGGTCTACAATGAGCAGTTCTTC CSVGFTGVYNEQFF
TRBJ2-7 . TRBV25-1 few TGTGCCAGCGGCTGGCAGGGCGGCTACGAGCAGTACTTC CASGWQGGYEQYF
TRBJ2-3 . TRBV5-1 . TGCGCCAGCAGCTTGGCCAAAACAGGTCAAACAGATACGCAGTATTTT CASSLAKTGQTDTQYF
TRBJ2-7 TRBD1 TRBV18 . TGTGCCAGCTCACGCGGGGCGGGACAGGGTTCCCACGAGCAGTACTTC CASSRGAGQGSHEQYF
TRBJ2-2 . TRBV6-5 . TGTGCCAGCAGTCCCTTATCATTCACCGGGGAGCTGTTTTTT CASSPLSFTGELFF
TRBJ1-2 TRBD1 TRBV11-2 . TGTGCCAGCAGACCAGGGGGCTACTATGGCTACACCTTC CASRPGGYYGYTF
TRBJ1-1 . TRBV30 . TGTGCCTGGAGAGCCCCTCCGGCGAGAGAAGCTTTCTTT CAWRAPPAREAFF
TRBJ2-7 TRBD2 TRBV29-1 few TGCAGCGTTGTGTCCGGGACTAGCGGTTTTGGTGAGCAGTACTTC CSVVSGTSGFGEQYF
TRBJ2-7 . TRBV18 . TGTGCCAGCTCACCTGACCAGGGGAGTTCCTACGAGCAGTACTTC CASSPDQGSSYEQYF
TRBJ2-3 TRBD2 TRBV7-2 . TGTGCCAGCCATGAACTAGCGGGTCTCACAGATACGCAGTATTTT CASHELAGLTDTQYF
TRBJ2-5 . TRBV2 . TGTGCCAGCATCTTTACCCAAGAGACCCAGTACTTC CASIFTQETQYF
TRBJ2-6 . TRBV7-8 once TGTGCCAGCAGCCCCCGGCCAGACTCGTACTCTGGGGCCAACGTCCTGACTTTC CASSPRPDSYSGANVLTF
TRBJ2-5 . TRBV11-3 . TGTGCCAGCAGCTTAGACTCGCTGGGGGAGACCCAGTACTTC CASSLDSLGETQYF
TRBJ1-2 . TRBV12-2 . TGTGCAAGTCGCTTGGGTCAGACCGTCGGACAGAGCTATGGCTACACCTTC CASRLGQTVGQSYGYTF
TRBJ1-3 . TRBV6-5 once TGTGCCAGCAGTTACTCGATGGTGGGAAACACCATATATTTT CASSYSMVGNTIYF
TRBJ2-5 TRBD2 TRBV11-2 . TGTGCCAGCAGCTCGCTAGCGGGAGGAACCAGGACCGCGAAAGAGACCCAGTACTTC CASSSLAGGTRTAKETQYF
TRBJ2-5 TRBD2 TRBV5-1 . TGCGCCAGCAGCATAGGACTAGCGGGAATCCAAGAGACCCAGTACTTC CASSIGLAGIQETQYF
TRBJ1-4 TRBD1 TRBV4-1 . TGCGCCAGCAGCCAACGCCTCCGGACAGGGGGGACTAATGAAAAACTGTTTTTT CASSQRLRTGGTNEKLFF
TRBJ1-5 TRBD1 TRBV30 . TGTGCCTGGAGTCGGACAGGCGATCAGCCCCAGCATTTT CAWSRTGDQPQHF
TRBJ2-2 . TRBV19 . TGTGCCAGTAGTAACCCACACTCCCCAACGAACACCGGGGAGCTGTTTTTT CASSNPHSPTNTGELFF